Listed below are T cell receptor beta chains from one sample, sequenced in a study of blood T cell repertoires in COVID-19. The repertoire was sequenced with immunoSEQ multiplex PCR; TCRdb's copy has only in-frame clones and lacks some. The sample holds around 13,000 clones, 80% to 90% seen once. The source material was peripheral blood. These receptor sequences come from a human donor in a cohort sampled during active COVID-19. Both conserved end residues are part of each CDR3. The D gene is left open where the match is weak. A clone size is listed for some rows: how often the clone was seen (once, few, many), or a class if it is expanded.

D gene: TRBD2
V gene: TRBV30
CDR3 length: 14
J gene: TRBJ2-7
clone size: -
CDR3 DNA: TGTGCCTGGAGGCTAGCGGGAGGGCCGCGAGAGCAGTACTTC
CDR3 protein: CAWRLAGGPREQYF

D gene: -
V gene: TRBV2
CDR3 length: 15
J gene: TRBJ2-1
clone size: -
CDR3 DNA: TGTGCCAGCAGTGAGAATAGCGGCTCCTACAATGAGCAGTTCTTC
CDR3 protein: CASSENSGSYNEQFF

D gene: -
V gene: TRBV7-9
CDR3 length: 13
J gene: TRBJ1-6
clone size: few
CDR3 DNA: TGTGCCAGCAGGGGGCCGGGAGGGTCACCCCTCCACTTT
CDR3 protein: CASRGPGGSPLHF

D gene: -
V gene: TRBV18
CDR3 length: 15
J gene: TRBJ1-5
clone size: once
CDR3 DNA: TGTGCCAGCTCACCACCGGGGAGGGGAGGTCAGCCCCAGCATTTT
CDR3 protein: CASSPPGRGGQPQHF

D gene: -
V gene: TRBV12-5
CDR3 length: 14
J gene: TRBJ1-1
clone size: -
CDR3 DNA: TGTGCTAGTGGCCTGGGGAGGGCTTGGACTGAAGCTTTCTTT
CDR3 protein: CASGLGRAWTEAFF

D gene: TRBD1
V gene: TRBV29-1
CDR3 length: 12
J gene: TRBJ2-7
clone size: -
CDR3 DNA: TGCAGCGTTGCAGGGGGTGGCTACGAGCAGTACTTC
CDR3 protein: CSVAGGGYEQYF

D gene: TRBD1
V gene: TRBV6-1
CDR3 length: 14
J gene: TRBJ2-1
clone size: -
CDR3 DNA: TGTGCCAGCAGTGAACGGACAGGGGGATATGAGCAGTTCTTC
CDR3 protein: CASSERTGGYEQFF

D gene: -
V gene: TRBV2
CDR3 length: 14
J gene: TRBJ2-2
clone size: -
CDR3 DNA: TGTGCCAGCAGTGAAGTCGGAGGGCTCGGGGAGCTGTTTTTT
CDR3 protein: CASSEVGGLGELFF

D gene: -
V gene: TRBV5-1
CDR3 length: 15
J gene: TRBJ1-5
clone size: -
CDR3 DNA: TGCGCCAGCAGCTTGTCGGGGGGTGTGACTCAGCCCCAGCATTTT
CDR3 protein: CASSLSGGVTQPQHF

D gene: -
V gene: TRBV19
CDR3 length: 14
J gene: TRBJ1-2
clone size: -
CDR3 DNA: TGTGCCAGTAGTATAGGAACAGTCCGCTATGGCTACACCTTC
CDR3 protein: CASSIGTVRYGYTF

D gene: -
V gene: TRBV3-1/TRBV3-2
CDR3 length: 16
J gene: TRBJ1-5
clone size: -
CDR3 DNA: TGTGCCAGCAGCCAGGGTTTGTACAGTGCCAATCAGCCCCAGCATTTT
CDR3 protein: CASSQGLYSANQPQHF

D gene: -
V gene: TRBV4-1
CDR3 length: 17
J gene: TRBJ2-1
clone size: -
CDR3 DNA: TGCGCCAGCAGCCAGGGGGGAGGGGGTTCCTCCTACAATGAGCAGTTCTTC
CDR3 protein: CASSQGGGGSSYNEQFF

D gene: -
V gene: TRBV6-2/TRBV6-3
CDR3 length: 13
J gene: TRBJ2-5
clone size: -
CDR3 DNA: TGTGCCAGCAGTGGAGAAACGACTGAGACCCAGTACTTC
CDR3 protein: CASSGETTETQYF

D gene: -
V gene: TRBV30
CDR3 length: 12
J gene: TRBJ1-6
clone size: -
CDR3 DNA: TGTGCCTGGAGTAATATGAATTCACCCCTCCACTTT
CDR3 protein: CAWSNMNSPLHF

D gene: -
V gene: TRBV27
CDR3 length: 13
J gene: TRBJ2-7
clone size: -
CDR3 DNA: TGTGCCACGGCGGGTATGGCCCTATACGAGCAGTACTTC
CDR3 protein: CATAGMALYEQYF

D gene: TRBD2
V gene: TRBV6-1
CDR3 length: 16
J gene: TRBJ2-5
clone size: -
CDR3 DNA: TGTGCCAGCAGTGGGGGAGGAGCGGGGGCCCAAGAGACCCAGTACTTC
CDR3 protein: CASSGGGAGAQETQYF

D gene: -
V gene: TRBV19
CDR3 length: 14
J gene: TRBJ1-5
clone size: -
CDR3 DNA: TGTGCCAGTAGTATCGGGTATAGCAATCAGCCCCAGCATTTT
CDR3 protein: CASSIGYSNQPQHF

D gene: TRBD1
V gene: TRBV2
CDR3 length: 15
J gene: TRBJ2-7
clone size: -
CDR3 DNA: TGTGCCAGCAGGAGGGACAGGGAAGGGTCCTACGAGCAGTACTTC
CDR3 protein: CASRRDREGSYEQYF

D gene: TRBD1
V gene: TRBV14
CDR3 length: 14
J gene: TRBJ2-7
clone size: -
CDR3 DNA: TGTGCCAGCAGCCTTTGGGGACAGACCTACGAGCAGTACTTC
CDR3 protein: CASSLWGQTYEQYF

D gene: -
V gene: TRBV5-4
CDR3 length: 13
J gene: TRBJ2-3
clone size: -
CDR3 DNA: TGTGCCAGCAGCTTGGCTAGGTTGGATACGCAGTATTTT
CDR3 protein: CASSLARLDTQYF

D gene: -
V gene: TRBV7-8
CDR3 length: 12
J gene: TRBJ2-1
clone size: -
CDR3 DNA: TGTGCCAGCAACCGGGACACCAATGAGCAGTTCTTC
CDR3 protein: CASNRDTNEQFF

D gene: -
V gene: TRBV5-1
CDR3 length: 13
J gene: TRBJ1-1
clone size: -
CDR3 DNA: TGCGCCAGCAGCCGGGATATGAACACTGAAGCTTTCTTT
CDR3 protein: CASSRDMNTEAFF

D gene: -
V gene: TRBV15
CDR3 length: 15
J gene: TRBJ2-5
clone size: -
CDR3 DNA: TGTGCCACCAGCAGCCGACTGACCGTCCAAGAGACCCAGTACTTC
CDR3 protein: CATSSRLTVQETQYF

D gene: TRBD2
V gene: TRBV6-2/TRBV6-3
CDR3 length: 15
J gene: TRBJ2-7
clone size: -
CDR3 DNA: TGTGCCAGCAGTTCCCAGGGAGGGCCTAGCTACGAGCAGTACTTC
CDR3 protein: CASSSQGGPSYEQYF

D gene: -
V gene: TRBV5-1
CDR3 length: 16
J gene: TRBJ1-6
clone size: few
CDR3 DNA: TGCGCCAGCAGCGCCTCGTTGACAACCTATAATTCACCCCTCCACTTT
CDR3 protein: CASSASLTTYNSPLHF

D gene: TRBD1
V gene: TRBV7-9
CDR3 length: 17
J gene: TRBJ2-1
clone size: -
CDR3 DNA: TGTGCCAGCAGCTTTTTCTCCGGGACAGTGGCCTACAATGAGCAGTTCTTC
CDR3 protein: CASSFFSGTVAYNEQFF

D gene: -
V gene: TRBV29-1
CDR3 length: 11
J gene: TRBJ1-2
clone size: -
CDR3 DNA: TGCAGCACTCGTCGTAGTGATGGCTACACCTTC
CDR3 protein: CSTRRSDGYTF

D gene: -
V gene: TRBV11-2
CDR3 length: 15
J gene: TRBJ2-1
clone size: -
CDR3 DNA: TGTGCCAGCAGCCAGGACTTATGGCCCTACAATGAGCAGTTCTTC
CDR3 protein: CASSQDLWPYNEQFF

D gene: TRBD2
V gene: TRBV12-3/TRBV12-4
CDR3 length: 13
J gene: TRBJ2-5
clone size: -
CDR3 DNA: TGTGCCAGCAGTTCCCTAGCGGGAGAGACCCAGTACTTC
CDR3 protein: CASSSLAGETQYF

D gene: TRBD1
V gene: TRBV2
CDR3 length: 16
J gene: TRBJ1-1
clone size: -
CDR3 DNA: TGTGCCAGCAGTGAAGATCTTGGACAGGGTTGGACTGAAGCTTTCTTT
CDR3 protein: CASSEDLGQGWTEAFF

D gene: TRBD1
V gene: TRBV7-8
CDR3 length: 17
J gene: TRBJ2-3
clone size: -
CDR3 DNA: TGTGCCAGCAGCCCACGTATGACAGGGGGCGGACGAGATACGCAGTATTTT
CDR3 protein: CASSPRMTGGGRDTQYF

D gene: TRBD2
V gene: TRBV18
CDR3 length: 16
J gene: TRBJ2-5
clone size: -
CDR3 DNA: TGTGCCAGCTCACCAAGGGGCTCGGGGGGTCAAGAGACCCAGTACTTC
CDR3 protein: CASSPRGSGGQETQYF

D gene: TRBD1
V gene: TRBV18
CDR3 length: 13
J gene: TRBJ2-7
clone size: -
CDR3 DNA: TGTGCCAGCTCACCGCAGGACAGGGGCGAGCAGTACTTC
CDR3 protein: CASSPQDRGEQYF

D gene: TRBD2
V gene: TRBV11-2
CDR3 length: 15
J gene: TRBJ2-2
clone size: -
CDR3 DNA: TGTGCCAGCAGCTCCCAGCGGGAGTTCACCGGGGAGCTGTTTTTT
CDR3 protein: CASSSQREFTGELFF

D gene: TRBD2
V gene: TRBV7-2
CDR3 length: 13
J gene: TRBJ2-3
clone size: -
CDR3 DNA: TGTGCCAGCAGCTCAGAGAGGACTAGTACGCAGTATTTT
CDR3 protein: CASSSERTSTQYF

D gene: TRBD2
V gene: TRBV6-9
CDR3 length: 15
J gene: TRBJ2-7
clone size: -
CDR3 DNA: TGTGCCAGCCGACCGCCGGGAGGGAGCGTAGGCGAGCAGTACTTC
CDR3 protein: CASRPPGGSVGEQYF

D gene: -
V gene: TRBV18
CDR3 length: 15
J gene: TRBJ2-1
clone size: -
CDR3 DNA: TGTGCCAGCTCAGCTCTAGCTCCCCCCTACAATGAGCAGTTCTTC
CDR3 protein: CASSALAPPYNEQFF

D gene: -
V gene: TRBV18
CDR3 length: 14
J gene: TRBJ2-1
clone size: few
CDR3 DNA: TGTGCCAGCTCACCAGGGAGCACCTACAATGAGCAGTTCTTC
CDR3 protein: CASSPGSTYNEQFF

D gene: -
V gene: TRBV2
CDR3 length: 14
J gene: TRBJ2-7
clone size: -
CDR3 DNA: TGTGCCAGCAGGGCCGGGGTGGGCTCCTACGAGCAGTACTTC
CDR3 protein: CASRAGVGSYEQYF

D gene: TRBD2
V gene: TRBV5-6
CDR3 length: 17
J gene: TRBJ2-3
clone size: -
CDR3 DNA: TGTGCCAGCAGCTTGGGGCTACTAGCGGGGGGTGCAGATACGCAGTATTTT
CDR3 protein: CASSLGLLAGGADTQYF

D gene: -
V gene: TRBV15
CDR3 length: 15
J gene: TRBJ1-4
clone size: -
CDR3 DNA: TGTGCCACCAGCACAAGACAGCTAACTAATGAAAAACTGTTTTTT
CDR3 protein: CATSTRQLTNEKLFF

D gene: TRBD2
V gene: TRBV6-4
CDR3 length: 17
J gene: TRBJ2-3
clone size: -
CDR3 DNA: TGTGCCAGCAGTGATACGAGCGGGAGTTCGGTCACAGATACGCAGTATTTT
CDR3 protein: CASSDTSGSSVTDTQYF

D gene: TRBD1
V gene: TRBV4-2
CDR3 length: 17
J gene: TRBJ2-1
clone size: -
CDR3 DNA: TGTGCCAGCAGCCAAGATCCGCAGGGGGTAAGATTAAATGAGCAGTTCTTC
CDR3 protein: CASSQDPQGVRLNEQFF

D gene: -
V gene: TRBV10-3
CDR3 length: 14
J gene: TRBJ2-6
clone size: -
CDR3 DNA: TGTGCCATCGATGCAGGGACTGGGGCCAACGTCCTGACTTTC
CDR3 protein: CAIDAGTGANVLTF

D gene: TRBD1
V gene: TRBV24-1
CDR3 length: 13
J gene: TRBJ2-1
clone size: -
CDR3 DNA: TGTGCCACCGGTGGACAGGGGCTCAATGAGCAGTTCTTC
CDR3 protein: CATGGQGLNEQFF

D gene: -
V gene: TRBV7-6
CDR3 length: 15
J gene: TRBJ1-3
clone size: -
CDR3 DNA: TGTGCCAGCAGCCCCCTGGGCAGTGTTGGAAACACCATATATTTT
CDR3 protein: CASSPLGSVGNTIYF

D gene: -
V gene: TRBV5-1
CDR3 length: 13
J gene: TRBJ2-1
clone size: few
CDR3 DNA: TGCGCCAGCTCTACCCAACCCGGTAATGAGCAGTTCTTC
CDR3 protein: CASSTQPGNEQFF

D gene: TRBD2
V gene: TRBV27
CDR3 length: 15
J gene: TRBJ2-7
clone size: -
CDR3 DNA: TGTGCCAGCACAACTGGAGCTAGCGGCTCCTACGAGCAGTACTTC
CDR3 protein: CASTTGASGSYEQYF

D gene: TRBD1
V gene: TRBV7-6
CDR3 length: 15
J gene: TRBJ1-2
clone size: -
CDR3 DNA: TGTGCCAGCAGCTTAGACAAAGGGGGCGGCTATGGCTACACCTTC
CDR3 protein: CASSLDKGGGYGYTF

D gene: TRBD1
V gene: TRBV5-1
CDR3 length: 16
J gene: TRBJ1-4
clone size: -
CDR3 DNA: TGCGCCAGCAGCGCTAGAGGACAGGGGGAAAATGAAAAACTGTTTTTT
CDR3 protein: CASSARGQGENEKLFF

D gene: TRBD1
V gene: TRBV28
CDR3 length: 14
J gene: TRBJ1-6
clone size: -
CDR3 DNA: TGTGCCAGCAGTTTTCTGACAGGGAATTCACCCCTCCACTTT
CDR3 protein: CASSFLTGNSPLHF

D gene: -
V gene: TRBV28
CDR3 length: 12
J gene: TRBJ2-1
clone size: -
CDR3 DNA: TGTGCCAGCAAGGAGGGGATGGGTGAGCAGTTCTTC
CDR3 protein: CASKEGMGEQFF